This T cell receptor beta chain was obtained from a study of blood T cell repertoires in COVID-19. As handled by the study authors: Reference gene primer amplification yielded estimated nucleated cell counts. TCRdb's copy holds only in-frame clones and misses some; the assay was immunoSEQ multiplex PCR. Clonal size and the V and J genes are those of that table, whereas D and trimming came from the DNA. The table has 150,000 to 200,000 clones, roughly 87% seen once; the top ten hold roughly a fifth. The CDR3 contains 15 residues. CDR1 is SGHAT, CDR2 FQDESV, per germline (reference sequence). The V end was cut by 5 bases, the J end by 4 bases, with 17 bases between.

The chain has TRBV11-1 and TRBJ2-5; D is perhaps TRBD1 (6 bases). The sequenced sample consisted of peripheral blood. The TCR originated in a man aged 55-75 years with active or convalescent COVID-19. The CDR3 region has the DNA TGTGCCAGCAGCCCCGGGGACACCCAACGAGAGACCCAGTACTTC. Its protein is CASSPGDTQRETQYF.